These T cell receptor beta chains were read from a single sample in a study of T cell repertoires in cytomegalovirus infection. Their antigens remain unidentified. TCRdb reanalysed the reads using MiXCR and keeps one entry per CDR3 protein. The data contain more than 45,000 distinct CDR3 sequences, about 30% of them singletons. The sequencing sample was made of PBMCs, sequenced either directly or after in vitro stimulation (not recorded which). The receptors come from a human donor in good health (CMV status not recorded). Some clones in this sample may be carry-over from other donors' samples. Each CDR3 is given with its conserved first and last residue.

v_gene	j_gene	CDR3aa
TRBV11-2	TRBJ2-7	CASSFRGTGFVF
TRBV18	TRBJ2-7	CASSSTETYEQYF
TRBV28	TRBJ1-5	CASSRDRGQGKPQHF
TRBV7-6	TRBJ2-3	CASGDGLAGTDTQYF
TRBV7-2	TRBJ2-1	CASSLELLLEQFF
TRBV19	TRBJ1-5	CASSTLDSGTRENQPQHF
TRBV5-8	TRBJ1-4	CASSPTREKLFF
TRBV19	TRBJ1-5	CASNSGRNQPQHF
TRBV4-2	TRBJ1-2	CASSPRPGAPNYGYTF
TRBV7-6	TRBJ2-3	CASSLFVTDTQYF
TRBV9	TRBJ2-7	CASSPRDSVYEQYF
TRBV20-1	TRBJ2-7	CSARSVLSYEQYF
TRBV24-1	TRBJ1-1	CATAPGTGTNTEAFF
TRBV4-1	TRBJ2-3	CASSHPPGSGSYTDTQYF
TRBV5-1	TRBJ2-5	CASSKTAGQETQYF
TRBV2	TRBJ2-3	CASSELQGVGDTQYF
TRBV2	TRBJ1-5	CASGRVDQPQHF
TRBV12-3/TRBV12-4	TRBJ2-5	CASQATGGQETQYF
TRBV28	TRBJ1-2	CASTGFGEGAYGYTF
TRBV12-3/TRBV12-4	TRBJ1-4	CASRSGTGGEKLFF
TRBV19	TRBJ1-5	CASSIAGWDQPQHF
TRBV7-9	TRBJ2-3	CASSLVSGQDTQYF
TRBV2	TRBJ1-6	CASSELQGNSPLHF
TRBV28	TRBJ2-4	CASSWLRDRGLTKNIQYF